This TCR beta chain appears in the sequencing data of a study of blood T cell repertoires in COVID-19. Study overall: The origin of the acute and convalescent COVID-19 samples was the United States, Italy and Spain. Sample material is recorded as cDNA or gDNA derived from T cells, B-cell-depleted T cells, or PBMCs.

Original data processing: Counts of nucleated cells, estimated from reference gene primer amplification, were obtained. Clones were sequenced by immunoSEQ multiplex PCR, and TCRdb holds only the in-frame ones, with some missing. V and J calls and clone size come straight from that table; D and trimming were deduced from the DNA. The sample lists tens of thousands of clones; approximately 92% were seen once. This CDR3 comprises 14 residues. Trimming cost V 0 bases and J 6 bases; bases outside gene matches: 4. CDR1 and CDR2 from the germline V gene are SGHRS and YFSETQ. The sequenced sample consisted of peripheral blood. This chain links TRBV5-1 with TRBJ1-2; TRBD1 matches at 8 bases. The receptor was derived from a man aged 50-60 years with active COVID-19. The CDR3 loop is CASSLDSGGDGYTF. The DNA for the CDR3 is TGCGCCAGCAGCTTGGATTCAGGGGGCGATGGCTACACCTTC.